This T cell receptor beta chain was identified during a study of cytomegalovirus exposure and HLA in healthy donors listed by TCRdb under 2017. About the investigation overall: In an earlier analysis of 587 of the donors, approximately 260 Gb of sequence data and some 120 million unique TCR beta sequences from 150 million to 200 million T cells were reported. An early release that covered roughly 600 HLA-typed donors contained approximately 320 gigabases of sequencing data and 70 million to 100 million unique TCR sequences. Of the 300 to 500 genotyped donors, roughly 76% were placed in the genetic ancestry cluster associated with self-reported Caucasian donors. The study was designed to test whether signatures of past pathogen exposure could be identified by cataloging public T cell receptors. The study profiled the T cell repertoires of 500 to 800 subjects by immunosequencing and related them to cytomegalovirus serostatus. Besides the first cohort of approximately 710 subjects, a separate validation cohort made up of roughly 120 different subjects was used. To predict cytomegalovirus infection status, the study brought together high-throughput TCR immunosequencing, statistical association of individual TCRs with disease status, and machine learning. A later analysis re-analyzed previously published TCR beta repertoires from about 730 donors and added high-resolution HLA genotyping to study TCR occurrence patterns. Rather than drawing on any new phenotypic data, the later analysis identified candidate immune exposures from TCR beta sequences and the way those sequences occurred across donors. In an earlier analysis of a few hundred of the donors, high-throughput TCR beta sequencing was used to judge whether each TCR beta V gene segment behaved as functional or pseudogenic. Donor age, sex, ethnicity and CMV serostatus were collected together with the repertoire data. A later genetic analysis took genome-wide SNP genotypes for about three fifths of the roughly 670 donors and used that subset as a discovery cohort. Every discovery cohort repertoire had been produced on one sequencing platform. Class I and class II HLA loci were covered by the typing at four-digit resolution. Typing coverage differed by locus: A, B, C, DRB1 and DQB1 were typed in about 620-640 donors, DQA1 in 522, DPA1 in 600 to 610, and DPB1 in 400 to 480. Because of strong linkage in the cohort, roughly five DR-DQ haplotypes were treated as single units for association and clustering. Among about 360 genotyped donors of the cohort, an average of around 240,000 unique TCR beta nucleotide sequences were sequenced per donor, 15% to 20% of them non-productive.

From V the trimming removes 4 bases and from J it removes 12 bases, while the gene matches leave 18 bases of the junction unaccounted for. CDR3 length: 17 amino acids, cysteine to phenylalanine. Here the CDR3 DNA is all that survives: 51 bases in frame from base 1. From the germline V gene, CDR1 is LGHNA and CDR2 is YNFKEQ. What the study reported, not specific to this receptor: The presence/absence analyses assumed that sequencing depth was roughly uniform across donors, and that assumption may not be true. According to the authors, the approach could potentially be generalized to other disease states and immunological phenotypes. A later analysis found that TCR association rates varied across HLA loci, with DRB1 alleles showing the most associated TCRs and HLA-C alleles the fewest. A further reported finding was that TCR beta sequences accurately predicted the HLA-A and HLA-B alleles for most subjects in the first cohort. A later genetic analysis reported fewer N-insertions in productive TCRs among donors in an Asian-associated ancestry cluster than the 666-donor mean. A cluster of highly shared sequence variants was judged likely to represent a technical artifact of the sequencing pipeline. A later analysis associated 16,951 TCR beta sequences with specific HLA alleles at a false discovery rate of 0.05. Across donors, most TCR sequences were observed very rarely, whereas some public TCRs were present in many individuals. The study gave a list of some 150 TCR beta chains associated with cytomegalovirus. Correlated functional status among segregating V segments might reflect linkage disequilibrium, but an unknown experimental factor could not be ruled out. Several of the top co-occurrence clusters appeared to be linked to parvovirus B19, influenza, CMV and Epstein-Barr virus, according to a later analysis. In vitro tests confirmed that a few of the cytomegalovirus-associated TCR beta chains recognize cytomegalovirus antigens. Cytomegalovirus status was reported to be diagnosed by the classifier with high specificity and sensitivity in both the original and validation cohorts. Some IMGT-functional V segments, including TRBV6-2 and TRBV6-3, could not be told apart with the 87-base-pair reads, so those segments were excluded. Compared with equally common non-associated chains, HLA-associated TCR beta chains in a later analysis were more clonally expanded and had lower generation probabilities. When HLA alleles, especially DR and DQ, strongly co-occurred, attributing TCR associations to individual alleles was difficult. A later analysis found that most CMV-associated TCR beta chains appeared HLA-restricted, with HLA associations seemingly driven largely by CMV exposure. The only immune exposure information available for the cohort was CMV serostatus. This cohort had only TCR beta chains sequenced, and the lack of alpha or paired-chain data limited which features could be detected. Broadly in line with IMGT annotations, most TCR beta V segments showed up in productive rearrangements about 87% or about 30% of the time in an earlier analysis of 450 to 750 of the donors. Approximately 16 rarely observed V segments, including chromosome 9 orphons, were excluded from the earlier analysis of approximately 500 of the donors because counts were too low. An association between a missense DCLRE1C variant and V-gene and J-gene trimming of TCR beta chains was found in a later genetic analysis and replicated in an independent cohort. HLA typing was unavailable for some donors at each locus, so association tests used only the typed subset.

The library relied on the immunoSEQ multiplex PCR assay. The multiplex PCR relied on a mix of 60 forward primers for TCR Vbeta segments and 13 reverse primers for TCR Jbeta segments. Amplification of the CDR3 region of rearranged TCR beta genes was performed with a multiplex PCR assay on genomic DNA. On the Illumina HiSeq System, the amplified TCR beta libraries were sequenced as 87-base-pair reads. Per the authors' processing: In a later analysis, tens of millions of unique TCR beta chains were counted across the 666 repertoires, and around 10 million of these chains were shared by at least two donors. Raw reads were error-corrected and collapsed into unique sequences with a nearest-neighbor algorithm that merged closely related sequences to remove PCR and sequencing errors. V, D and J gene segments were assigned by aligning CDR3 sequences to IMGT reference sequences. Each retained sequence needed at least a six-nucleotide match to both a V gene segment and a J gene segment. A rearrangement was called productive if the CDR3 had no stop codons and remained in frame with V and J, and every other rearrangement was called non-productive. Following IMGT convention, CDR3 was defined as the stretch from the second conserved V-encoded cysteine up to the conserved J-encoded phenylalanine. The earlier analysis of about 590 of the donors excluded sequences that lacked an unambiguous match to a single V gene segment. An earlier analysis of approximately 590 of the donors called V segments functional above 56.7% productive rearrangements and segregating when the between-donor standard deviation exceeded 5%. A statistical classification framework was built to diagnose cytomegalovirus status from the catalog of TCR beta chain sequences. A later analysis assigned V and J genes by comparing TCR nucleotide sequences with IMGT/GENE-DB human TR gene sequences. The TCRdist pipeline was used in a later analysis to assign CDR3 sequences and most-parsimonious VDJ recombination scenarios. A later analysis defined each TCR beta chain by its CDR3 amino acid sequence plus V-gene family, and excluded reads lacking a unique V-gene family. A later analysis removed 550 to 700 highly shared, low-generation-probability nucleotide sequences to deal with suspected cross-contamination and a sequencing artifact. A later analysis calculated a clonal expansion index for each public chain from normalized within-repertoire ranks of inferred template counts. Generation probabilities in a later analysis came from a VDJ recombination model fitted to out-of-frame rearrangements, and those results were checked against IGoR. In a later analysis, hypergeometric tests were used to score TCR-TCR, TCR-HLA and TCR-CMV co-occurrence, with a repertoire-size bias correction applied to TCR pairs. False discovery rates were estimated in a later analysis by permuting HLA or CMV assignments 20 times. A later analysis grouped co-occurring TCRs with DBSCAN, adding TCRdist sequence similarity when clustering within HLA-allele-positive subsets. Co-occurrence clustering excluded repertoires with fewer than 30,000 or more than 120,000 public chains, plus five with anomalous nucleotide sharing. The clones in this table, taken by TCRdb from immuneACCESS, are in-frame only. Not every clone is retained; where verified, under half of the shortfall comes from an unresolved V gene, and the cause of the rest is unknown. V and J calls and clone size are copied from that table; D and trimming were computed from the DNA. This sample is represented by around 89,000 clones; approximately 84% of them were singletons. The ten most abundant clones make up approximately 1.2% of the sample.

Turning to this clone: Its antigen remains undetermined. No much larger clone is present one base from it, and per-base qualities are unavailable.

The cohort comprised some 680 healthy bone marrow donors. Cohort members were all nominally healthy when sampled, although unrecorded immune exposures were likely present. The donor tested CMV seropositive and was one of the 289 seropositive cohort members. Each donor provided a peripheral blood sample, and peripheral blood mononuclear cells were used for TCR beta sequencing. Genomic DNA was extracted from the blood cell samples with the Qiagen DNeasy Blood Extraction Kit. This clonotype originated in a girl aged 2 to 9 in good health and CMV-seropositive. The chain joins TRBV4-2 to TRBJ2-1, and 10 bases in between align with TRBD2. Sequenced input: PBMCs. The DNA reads TGTGCCAGCAGCCCAGAGTGGGCTAGCGGGAGAGGATTGGGGCAGTTCTTC. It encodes CASSPEWASGRGLGQFF.